This T cell receptor (beta chain) was retrieved from a study of T cell changes during pregnancy in multiple sclerosis. In germline, CDR1 is SGHVS, CDR2 FQNEAQ. Trimming pared 0 bases from V and 0 bases from J, leaving 12 bases between. The CDR3 is 17 residues long. TCRdb's copy holds only in-frame clones and misses some; the assay was immunoSEQ multiplex PCR. The table records just under 80,000 clones, about 93% of them present only once. The sequencing here drew on peripheral blood, taken in the first trimester of pregnancy. The chain has TRBV7-8 and TRBJ2-1; D gene uncertain. The source is a female donor with multiple sclerosis, enrolled in a pregnancy study. CDR3 nucleotide sequence: TGTGCCAGCAGCTTAGCGTACTTTCTGAGCTCCTACAATGAGCAGTTCTTC. Protein: CASSLAYFLSSYNEQFF.